This T cell receptor (beta chain) was recorded in a study of radiotherapy plus CTLA-4 blockade in lung cancer. Study details: Objective responses were documented in about 18% of patients, with disease control in roughly 31%.

Germline CDR1 and CDR2: SGHVS and FNYEAQ. This CDR3 has 15 amino acids. The V gene lost 5 bases and the J gene lost 4 bases, with 14 bases spanning the gap. Patients had chemo-refractory metastatic non-small-cell lung cancer and received focal radiation plus CTLA-4 blockade that used ipilimumab. Study-level findings and limits: Radiotherapy was combined with ipilimumab, and tumor-derived TCR clones then expanded in blood.

As for this clone: Its target is unknown.

Here immunoSEQ multiplex PCR was the method, and the copy in TCRdb shows in-frame clones only, minus some. The sample lists approximately 73,000 clones; 87% were seen once. This specimen consisted of peripheral blood, obtained from a patient treated with radiotherapy plus ipilimumab. The TCR originated in a human donor with non-small cell lung cancer that progressed on radiotherapy plus ipilimumab. The chain employs TRBV7-6 and TRBJ2-2; a possible D gene is TRBD1 (5 bases). CDR3 sequence: CASSQRRQPTGELFF. CDR3 sequence (DNA): TGTGCCAGCAGCCAAAGAAGACAGCCCACCGGGGAGCTGTTTTTT.